This record looks at one T cell receptor (beta chain) sequence and its context. Its antigen is not known. This entry belongs to a study of cytomegalovirus exposure and HLA in healthy donors. Study-wide points: In a later analysis, at a false discovery rate of 0.05, 15,000 to 20,000 TCR beta sequences matched HLA alleles.

Trimming took off 2 bases at V and 5 bases at J, with 16 bases between the two ends. The germline V gene has CDR1 SGHVS and CDR2 FQNEAQ. This CDR3 spans 16 amino acids. With 60 Vbeta and 13 Jbeta primers, the PCR was carried out. Here immunoSEQ multiplex PCR was the method, and the copy in TCRdb shows in-frame clones only, minus some. This table holds under 200,000 clones, 75% to 90% found once. Source material: PBMCs. This chain joins TRBV7-8 and TRBJ2-1; maybe TRBD1 (5 bases). The receptor's source is a human donor in good health. CDR3 loop: CASSLSASGKHNEQFF. In nucleotides, the CDR3 is TGTGCCAGCAGCTTATCCGCCTCAGGGAAACACAATGAGCAGTTCTTC. The variable domain in full, completed from reference TRBV7-8 and TRBJ2-1, reads GAGVSQSPRYKVAKRGQDVALRCDPISGHVSLFWYQQALGQGPEFLTYFQNEAQLDKSGLPSDRFFAERPEGSVSTLKIQRTQQEDSAVYLCASSLSASGKHNEQFFGPGTRLTVL.